One sample yielded the 27 T cell receptor beta chains listed below, sequenced in a study of chemoradiotherapy in HPV16-positive cancers. The repertoire was sequenced with immunoSEQ multiplex PCR; TCRdb's copy has only in-frame clones and lacks some. Found here are fewer than 40,000 clones, approximately 88% of them singletons; the top ten hold approximately 4.6%. Sample: blood, taken from a patient who underwent chemoradiotherapy. The origin of the receptors is a human donor with HPV-associated anogenital cancer.

The chain carries TRBV6-4 and TRBJ1-2; D possibly corresponds to TRBD1 (6 bases). The CDR3 spans 12 residues. Trimming took off 6 bases at V and 8 bases at J, with 13 bases between the two ends. Per germline, CDR1 MRHNA and CDR2 SNTAGT. The CDR3 reads CASRKTGEGYTF. CDR3 nucleotides: TGTGCCAGCAGGAAGACAGGCGAAGGCTACACCTTC.

V gene TRBV5-1 combines with J gene TRBJ2-2; D remains unclear. The ends were cut back, 6 bases at V and 6 bases at J, with 15 bases in the middle. This CDR3 region has 14 residues. Germline assignment: CDR1 SGHRS and CDR2 YFSETQ. The DNA of the CDR3 is TGCGCCAGCACGAATAGGTTATCCGCCGGGGAGCTGTTTTTT. This sequence encodes CASTNRLSAGELFF.

This sequence joins TRBV28 and TRBJ2-5; TRBD1 matches at 7 bases. The germline V gene encodes CDR1 MDHEN and CDR2 SYDVKM. This CDR3 spans 16 amino acids. V was clipped by 6 bases and J by 3 bases; unmatched bases: 13. The DNA of the CDR3 is TGTGCCAGCAGAGCCCCCCTGCGACAGGGTGAAGAGACCCAGTACTTC. Amino acids: CASRAPLRQGEETQYF. Using reference TRBV28 and TRBJ2-5 for the parts outside the CDR3, the full variable domain is DVKVTQSSRYLVKRTGEKVFLECVQDMDHENMFWYRQDPGLGLRLIYFSYDVKMKEKGDIPEGYSVSREKKERFSLILESASTNQTSMYLCASRAPLRQGEETQYFGPGTRLLVL.

Here the CDR3 reads CASRLTSGRSHEQYF. CDR3 bases: TGTGCCAGTAGACTAACTAGCGGGAGAAGCCACGAGCAGTACTTC. V gene TRBV19 combines with J gene TRBJ2-7; the match to TRBD2 covers 11 bases. Germline-derived CDR1 and CDR2 are LNHDA and SQIVND (reference sequence). V lost 6 bases to trimming and J lost 5 bases; unmatched junction nucleotides: 9. The CDR3 has 15 residues. Full variable domain (outside the CDR3, taken from reference TRBV19 and TRBJ2-7): DGGITQSPKYLFRKEGQNVTLSCEQNLNHDAMYWYRQDPGQGLRLIYYSQIVNDFQKGDIAEGYSVSREKKESFPLTVTSAQKNPTAFYLCASRLTSGRSHEQYFGPGTRLTVT.

The chain recombines TRBV10-1 with TRBJ2-7; 14 bases fit TRBD2. The CDR3 runs to 15 residues. Trimming at V came to 3 bases and at J to 6 bases, leaving 4 bases not matched to a gene. CDR1 WNHNN and CDR2 SYGVQD come from the germline V gene (reference sequence). CDR3 bases: TGCGCCAGCAGTGACGGACTAGCGGGAGGAGGCGAGCAGTACTTC. Protein sequence: CASSDGLAGGGEQYF.

The chain employs TRBV6-5 and TRBJ1-5, with D tentatively TRBD1 (5 bases). V lost 0 bases and J lost 6, with 12 bases in between. This CDR3 contains 15 residues. From germline, CDR1 is MNHEY and CDR2 SVGAGI. The CDR3 loop is CASSYSRGGGQPQHF. CDR3 bases: TGTGCCAGCAGTTACTCCCGGGGGGGTGGTCAGCCCCAGCATTTT.

The gene calls are TRBV13 and TRBJ2-1; 10 positions match TRBD2. The J segment lost 9 bases and the V segment lost 3 bases, leaving 11 bases of the junction unmatched. The CDR3 has 16 residues. From germline, CDR1 is PRHDT and CDR2 FYEKMQ (reference sequence). The CDR3 is CASSLYRERGGGEQFF. The CDR3 coding sequence is TGTGCCAGCAGCTTGTATAGGGAGCGGGGGGGAGGTGAGCAGTTCTTC. The full variable domain, in which reference TRBV13 and TRBJ2-1 provide the parts outside the CDR3, is AAGVIQSPRHLIKEKRETATLKCYPIPRHDTVYWYQQGPGQDPQFLISFYEKMQSDKGSIPDRFSAQQFSDYHSELNMSSLELGDSALYFCASSLYRERGGGEQFFGPGTRLTVL.

The chain joins TRBV30 to TRBJ1-2; no clear D gene. CDR3 length: 12 amino acids. In germline, CDR1 is GTSNPN, CDR2 SVGIG (reference sequence). The V end was cut by 2 bases, the J end by 8 bases, with 12 bases between. The CDR3 spells CAWSPEFYGYTF. CDR3 nucleotides: TGTGCCTGGAGTCCAGAGTTCTACGGCTACACCTTC.

This clone was detected only once. The gene calls are TRBV11-2 and TRBJ2-4; D is unresolved. Trimming removed 2 bases from V and 13 bases from J, with 12 bases in between. Germline values: CDR1 SGHAT, CDR2 FQNNGV. The CDR3 loop spans 12 amino acids. CDR3 loop: CASSLSPPGQYF. CDR3 DNA: TGTGCCAGCAGCTTATCCCCGCCAGGACAGTACTTC.

This clone came up a few times. As DNA, the CDR3 is TGTGCCAGTGGGGCCTACGAGCAGTACTTC. It encodes CASGAYEQYF. The V call is TRBV2, the J call TRBJ2-7; D unresolved. CDR1 and CDR2 from the germline V gene are SNHLY and FYNNEI. Trimming took off 9 bases at V and 2 bases at J, with 5 bases between the two ends. The CDR3 sequence is 10 residues long.

V usage is TRBV19 and J usage is TRBJ2-3, with D perhaps matching TRBD2 (6 bases). The germline gives CDR1 LNHDA, CDR2 SQIVND (reference sequence). V was clipped by 6 bases and J by 5 bases, with 9 bases between them. The CDR3 runs to 12 residues. The CDR3 DNA reads TGTGCCAGTAGGGACTATGGAGATACGCAGTATTTT. Its protein product is CASRDYGDTQYF.

The V and J genes are TRBV19 and TRBJ2-1, with TRBD2 as a possible D gene (5 bases). The CDR3 is 14 amino acids. Germline CDR1 LNHDA, CDR2 SQIVND (reference sequence). V lost 4 bases to trimming and J lost 4 bases, with 11 bases between them. The CDR3 region has the DNA TGTGCCAGTAGTACCATGACGGGATACAATGAGCAGTTCTTC. It specifies CASSTMTGYNEQFF.

This chain uses TRBV6-7 with TRBJ2-7; D unclear. TRBV6-7 is identified as an open reading frame with a role that is uncertain. V lost 1 base to trimming and J lost 2 bases, with 12 bases between them. The CDR3 extends over 15 amino acids. CDR3 in amino acids: CASSYFWRKAYEQYF. The CDR3 DNA reads TGTGCCAGCAGTTACTTTTGGCGTAAAGCCTACGAGCAGTACTTC.

This clone was seen a handful of times. The CDR3 spells CASSPLSGSDTQYF. CDR3 DNA: TGTGCCAGCTCACCACTCTCCGGGTCCGATACGCAGTATTTT. This chain uses TRBV18 with TRBJ2-3; D gene unclear. CDR3 size: 14 residues. The ends were cut back, 1 base at V and 6 bases at J, with 11 bases in the middle. Germline V lookup: CDR1 KGHSH, CDR2 LQKENI.

The chain links TRBV29-1 to TRBJ2-3; D not resolved. This CDR3 is 15 amino acids long. Trimming stripped 4 bases from V and 2 bases from J, with 16 bases between. The V gene's germline CDR1 is SQVTM and CDR2 ANQGSEA. The CDR3 is CSVGKDASFTDTQYF. The CDR3 region has the DNA TGCAGCGTTGGCAAGGACGCTTCTTTCACAGATACGCAGTATTTT.

CDR3 nucleotide sequence: TGTGCCAGCAGTCTAGTTCGGACAGCCCACTACGAGCAGTACTTC. Translated, it gives CASSLVRTAHYEQYF. The rearrangement joins TRBV27 to TRBJ2-7, with a weak D call TRBD1 (6 bases). The germline gives CDR1 MNHEY, CDR2 SMNVEV (reference sequence). V lost 5 bases and J lost 3, with 17 bases in between. CDR3 length: 15 amino acids.

The rearrangement links TRBV27 to TRBJ1-6, with D possibly TRBD1 on 5 matching bases. Germline values: CDR1 MNHEY, CDR2 SMNVEV (reference sequence). V shed 4 bases and J shed 7 bases, with 11 bases lying between them. CDR3 length equals 14 residues. The CDR3 coding sequence is TGTGCCAGCAGTTGGGACCGAGGGAATTCACCCCTCCACTTT. It codes for CASSWDRGNSPLHF.

This chain connects TRBV27 to TRBJ1-5; possible D gene TRBD1, 6 bases. CDR1 and CDR2 (germline): MNHEY, SMNVEV (reference sequence). Trimming removed 3 bases from V and 0 bases from J, with 21 bases in between. The CDR3 runs to 19 residues. CDR3 bases: TGTGCCAGCAGTTTCTACAGGGTCGTGTTTTTTGATAGCAATCAGCCCCAGCATTTT. Translating gives CASSFYRVVFFDSNQPQHF.

This clone was observed once. This rearrangement joins TRBV9 to TRBJ1-2; no clear D gene. The ends were cut back, 0 bases at V and 3 bases at J, with 12 bases in the middle. Germline lookup yields CDR1 SGDLS and CDR2 YYNGEE. The CDR3 is 15 residues long. CDR3 in amino acids: CASSVGGRADYGYTF. The CDR3 DNA is TGTGCCAGCAGCGTAGGGGGTAGGGCAGACTATGGCTACACCTTC. The entire variable domain, with the rest obtained from reference TRBV9 and TRBJ1-2, is as follows: DSGVTQTPKHLITATGQRVTLRCSPRSGDLSVYWYQQSLDQGLQFLIQYYNGEERAKGNILERFSAQQFPDLHSELNLSSLELGDSALYFCASSVGGRADYGYTFGSGTRLTVV.

The chain employs TRBV7-2 and TRBJ2-3; 10 bases agree with TRBD2. After removal of 5 bases from V and 4 bases from J, the junction contained 18 bases not matched to a gene. The CDR3 spans 19 residues. From germline, CDR1 is SGHTA and CDR2 FQGNSA. This CDR3 reads CASSAPGGAERGGSDTQYF. The CDR3 DNA sequence: TGTGCCAGCAGCGCGCCCGGGGGCGCGGAGCGGGGGGGCTCAGATACGCAGTATTTT.

This clone was counted once. This rearrangement joins TRBV6-5 to TRBJ1-1; D gene uncertain. The germline gives CDR1 MNHEY, CDR2 SVGAGI. CDR3 size: 14 residues. Trimming removed 5 bases from V and 0 bases from J, with 10 bases in between. This chain's CDR3 is CASSVGEVNTEAFF. DNA for the CDR3: TGTGCCAGCAGTGTCGGAGAAGTGAACACTGAAGCTTTCTTT.

This sequence joins TRBV28 and TRBJ2-2; 9 bases map to TRBD1. The CDR3 sequence is 16 residues long. J gave up 3 bases and V 4 bases, and 6 bases lay outside the gene matches. The V gene's germline CDR1 is MDHEN and CDR2 SYDVKM. This CDR3 is CASSSPGQGDTGELFF. Here the CDR3 DNA reads TGTGCCAGCAGTTCTCCGGGACAGGGCGACACCGGGGAGCTGTTTTTT.

The chain uses TRBV7-2 and TRBJ1-5; maybe TRBD1 (6 bases). Per the germline V gene, CDR1 is SGHTA and CDR2 is FQGNSA. This CDR3 has 14 amino acids. V lost 5 bases and J lost 5, with 13 bases in between. The CDR3 DNA is TGTGCCAGCAGCCTGGACAGCGGAGATCAGCCCCAGCATTTT. Its protein product is CASSLDSGDQPQHF.

The chain has TRBV27 and TRBJ2-5, with TRBD1 as a possible D gene (5 bases). The CDR3 length is 14 residues. Germline lookup yields CDR1 MNHEY and CDR2 SMNVEV (reference sequence). The ends were cut back, 4 bases at V and 4 bases at J, with 13 bases in the middle. The CDR3: CASSSPGLGETQYF. For the CDR3, the DNA is TGTGCCAGCAGTTCTCCAGGGCTCGGAGAGACCCAGTACTTC.

The rearrangement links TRBV5-4 to TRBJ1-3; no reliable D call. The CDR3 is 15 amino acids. From germline, CDR1 is SGHNT and CDR2 YYREEE (reference sequence). V dropped 0 bases and J dropped 0 bases, with 7 bases sitting between them. The CDR3 DNA reads as TGTGCCAGCAGCTTGGGACTGAACTCTGGAAACACCATATATTTT. The encoded protein is CASSLGLNSGNTIYF.

The chain carries TRBV2 and TRBJ2-1; D is unresolved. This CDR3 contains 13 residues. CDR1 SNHLY and CDR2 FYNNEI come from the germline V gene. The V end was cut by 0 bases, the J end by 5 bases, with 5 bases between. The CDR3 nucleotides read TGTGCCAGCAGTGAAGCTGCAAACAATGAGCAGTTCTTC. Protein: CASSEAANNEQFF.

This clone was seen more than once but under ten times. The genes are TRBV5-4 and TRBJ2-5; D unresolved. The CDR3 sequence is 12 residues long. V shed 4 bases and J shed 5 bases, with 9 bases lying between them. Per the germline V gene, CDR1 is SGHNT and CDR2 is YYREEE (reference sequence). DNA for the CDR3: TGTGCCAGCAGCCCTTTTGGGGAGACCCAGTACTTC. Translating gives CASSPFGETQYF.